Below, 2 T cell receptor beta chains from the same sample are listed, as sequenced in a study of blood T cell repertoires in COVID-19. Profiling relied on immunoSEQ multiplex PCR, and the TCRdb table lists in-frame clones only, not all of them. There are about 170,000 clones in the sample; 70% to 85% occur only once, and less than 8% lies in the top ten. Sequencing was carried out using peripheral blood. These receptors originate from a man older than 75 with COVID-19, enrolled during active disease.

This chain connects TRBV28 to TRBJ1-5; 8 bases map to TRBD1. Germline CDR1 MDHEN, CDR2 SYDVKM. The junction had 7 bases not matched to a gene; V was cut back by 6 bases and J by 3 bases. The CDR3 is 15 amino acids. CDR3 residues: CASRSKDRANQPQHF. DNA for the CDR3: TGTGCCAGCAGATCTAAGGACAGGGCCAATCAGCCCCAGCATTTT.

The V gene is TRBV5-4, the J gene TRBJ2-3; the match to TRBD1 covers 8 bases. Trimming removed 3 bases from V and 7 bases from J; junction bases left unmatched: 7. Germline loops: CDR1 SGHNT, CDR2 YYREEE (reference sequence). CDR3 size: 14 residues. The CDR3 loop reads CASSYGQGRNTQYF. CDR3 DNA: TGTGCCAGCAGCTACGGACAGGGTAGGAATACGCAGTATTTT.